The 7 T cell receptor beta chains presented below share a single source sample, sequenced in a study of cytomegalovirus exposure and HLA in healthy donors. With 60 Vbeta and 13 Jbeta primers, the PCR was carried out. This table comes from immunoSEQ multiplex PCR, and its TCRdb copy is limited to in-frame clones, with some not included. Of about 160,000 clones listed, over 60% were seen once; the top ten hold 1.5% to 2%. The sequenced material came from PBMCs. These receptors came from a woman between 18 and 29 years old in good health and CMV-seronegative.

This clone has a single count. The V and J genes are TRBV4-1 and TRBJ2-1, with TRBD2 matching over 10 bases. Unmatched junction bases numbered 2, after V lost 3 bases and J lost 6 bases. Germline-derived CDR1 and CDR2 are MGHRA and YSYEKL. CDR3 length equals 14 residues. CDR3 DNA: TGCGCCAGCAGCCACCGGACTAGCGGCAATGAGCAGTTCTTC. Its protein product is CASSHRTSGNEQFF.

This clone was counted only a few times. The V and J genes are TRBV9 and TRBJ1-1; a weak D match, TRBD1 (5 bases). There are 13 residues in the CDR3. Germline loops: CDR1 SGDLS, CDR2 YYNGEE. V shed 2 bases and J shed 3 bases, with 8 bases lying between them. Written as DNA, the CDR3 is TGTGCCAGCAGCGTCAGGGAGGACACTGAAGCTTTCTTT. It specifies CASSVREDTEAFF.

The chain is built from TRBV2 and TRBJ2-1, with TRBD2 as a possible D gene (6 bases). Germline assignment: CDR1 SNHLY and CDR2 FYNNEI. The CDR3 sequence is 13 residues long. The ends were cut back, 4 bases at V and 6 bases at J, with 10 bases in the middle. The CDR3 DNA reads TGTGCCAGCAGTGTGGGACTTGCCAATGAGCAGTTCTTC. It encodes CASSVGLANEQFF.

The rearrangement uses TRBV2 and TRBJ2-5; TRBD1 matches at 8 bases. The germline V gene has CDR1 SNHLY and CDR2 FYNNEI. CDR3 length: 15 amino acids. The V gene end was trimmed by 5 bases and the J gene end by 6 bases; junction bases not matched to a gene: 11. The CDR3 spells CASSPDGQGSQTQYF. The CDR3 coding sequence is TGTGCCAGCAGTCCGGATGGACAGGGAAGCCAGACCCAGTACTTC.

Concerning this clone: This sample also contains other DNA sequences that code for the same CDR3. The rearrangement uses TRBV4-3 and TRBJ1-2, with D possibly being TRBD1 (5 bases). V was cut by 1 base and J by 4 bases, with 10 bases left in between. CDR1 is LGHNA and CDR2 is YSLEER in the germline V gene. The CDR3 runs to 14 residues. CDR3 bases: TGCGCCAGCAGCCAAGTGGGGCTCGGCTATGGCTACACCTTC. Translating gives CASSQVGLGYGYTF.

The sample holds a few counts of this clone. CDR3 sequence: CASSGLADTQYF. The CDR3 DNA reads as TGTGCCAGCAGTGGGTTAGCAGATACGCAGTATTTT. The gene calls are TRBV2 and TRBJ2-3; no clear D gene. With 4 bases removed from V and 4 bases from J, the gap between germline ends came to 6 bases. Germline-derived CDR1 and CDR2 are SNHLY and FYNNEI. CDR3 size: 12 residues.

The rearrangement links TRBV6-6 to TRBJ1-6, with TRBD1 matching over 10 bases. The CDR3 sequence is 14 residues long. J gave up 10 bases and V 7 bases, and 7 bases lay outside the gene matches. The germline gives CDR1 MNHNY, CDR2 SVGAGI (reference sequence). The CDR3 DNA follows: TGTGCCAGCACTATCGACAGGGGGCGCTCACCCCTCCACTTT. Protein product: CASTIDRGRSPLHF.